These 3 T cell receptor beta chains were all obtained from the same sample, sequenced in a study of PD-L1 blockade in urothelial cancer. Profiled with immunoSEQ multiplex PCR; TCRdb holds only in-frame clones, not every one. The repertoire holds 56,000 or so clones, with 70% to 90% as singletons. Sequenced material: PBMCs, taken around atezolizumab (anti-PD-L1) treatment. The receptors stem from a man aged 45-60 years with urothelial cancer.

The V call is TRBV15, the J call TRBJ2-1, with 9 bases identical to TRBD1. Germline-derived CDR1 and CDR2 are LNHNV and YYDKDF (reference sequence). The CDR3 runs to 16 residues. With V trimmed by 3 bases and J by 8 bases, 11 bases remained unmatched. The DNA of the CDR3 is TGTGCCACCAGCAGGGGCACAGGGGGCGCCTTCGATGAGCAGTTCTTC. Translating it yields CATSRGTGGAFDEQFF.

This clone has just a few counts. The V call is TRBV30, the J call TRBJ1-3; D gene ambiguous. This CDR3 contains 13 residues. Deletions cut 1 base from V and 2 bases from J, with 6 bases between. Germline values: CDR1 GTSNPN, CDR2 SVGIG (reference sequence). CDR3 sequence: CAWSGLAGNTIYF. The CDR3 DNA reads TGTGCCTGGAGTGGGCTAGCTGGAAACACCATATATTTT.

This chain links TRBV4-1 with TRBJ1-3; D gene ambiguous. Germline V gives CDR1 MGHRA, CDR2 YSYEKL. V shed 0 bases and J shed 0 bases, with 12 bases lying between them. This CDR3 is built from 17 residues. CDR3 protein: CASSQEGLNPSGNTIYF. The CDR3 DNA follows: TGCGCCAGCAGCCAAGAGGGCTTAAACCCCTCTGGAAACACCATATATTTT.